The rows below give T cell receptor beta chains drawn from one sample of a study of T cell responses to AZD1222 COVID-19 vaccine. TCRdb keeps only in-frame clones here, not all; method: immunoSEQ multiplex PCR. The sample lists 30,000 to 50,000 clones; 88% were seen once. The sequenced sample was peripheral blood, obtained 28 days after the second dose of the MenACWY control vaccine. The receptors here all came from an adult who received the MenACWY meningococcal vaccine as a control. Each CDR3 is given with its conserved first and last residue. A D gene is named only where the DNA matches it firmly. Not all rows give a size; the values are once, few, many and, for expanded clones, a class.

clone_size j_call d_call v_call cdr3_aa cdr3_nt
NA TRBJ2-3 NA TRBV21-1 CASSKEPPSGSTDTQYF TGTGCCAGCAGCAAAGAACCCCCTAGCGGTAGCACAGATACGCAGTATTTT
NA TRBJ2-5 TRBD2 TRBV9 CASSARGGTETQYF TGTGCCAGCAGCGCCCGGGGGGGCACAGAGACCCAGTACTTC
NA TRBJ2-7 NA TRBV4-1 CASSPEGLRDEQYF TGCGCCAGCAGCCCCGAGGGATTGAGGGACGAGCAGTACTTC
NA TRBJ2-5 TRBD2 TRBV19 CASSMTSGKETQYF TGTGCCAGTAGTATGACTAGCGGCAAAGAGACCCAGTACTTC
NA TRBJ2-3 TRBD2 TRBV5-4 CASRKGLAGGPGTDTQYF TGTGCCAGCCGGAAGGGACTAGCGGGAGGGCCAGGGACAGATACGCAGTATTTT
once TRBJ2-7 NA TRBV28 CASSPSWTASYEQYF TGTGCCAGCTCTCCCAGTTGGACAGCTTCCTACGAGCAGTACTTC
NA TRBJ2-1 NA TRBV7-9 CASSLTRHSSYNEQFF TGTGCCAGCAGCCTGACTAGGCACAGCTCCTACAATGAGCAGTTCTTC
NA TRBJ2-1 NA TRBV12-3/TRBV12-4 CASSLGRNEQFF TGTGCCAGCAGTCTAGGGAGAAATGAGCAGTTCTTC
few TRBJ2-5 NA TRBV30 CAWSPGSETQYF TGTGCCTGGAGCCCCGGTTCTGAGACCCAGTACTTC
NA TRBJ2-2 NA TRBV4-2 CASSQDLGGRPTGELFF TGTGCCAGCAGCCAAGATCTTGGGGGCAGGCCTACCGGGGAGCTGTTTTTT
few TRBJ2-6 NA TRBV28 CASSLSNVLTF TGTGCCAGCAGTTTATCCAACGTCCTGACTTTC
once TRBJ2-5 NA TRBV4-1 CASSQTVRETQYF TGCGCCAGCAGCCAGACAGTTAGAGAGACCCAGTACTTC
NA TRBJ2-1 TRBD1 TRBV9 CASSVVGSQGPNEQFF TGTGCCAGCAGCGTAGTTGGCTCACAGGGGCCCAATGAGCAGTTCTTC
NA TRBJ2-3 NA TRBV10-1 CASSGRHNTQYF TGCGCCAGCAGTGGAAGGCACAATACGCAGTATTTT
NA TRBJ2-7 TRBD1 TRBV6-5 CASSRAGTGNYEQYF TGTGCCAGCAGTAGGGCCGGGACAGGGAACTACGAGCAGTACTTC
NA TRBJ2-5 TRBD1 TRBV30 CAFREQGAFREETQYF TGTGCCTTTCGCGAGCAGGGGGCCTTTCGAGAAGAGACCCAGTACTTC
NA TRBJ2-3 NA TRBV11-3 CASSLGGTDTQYF TGTGCCAGCAGCTTAGGCGGCACAGATACGCAGTATTTT
NA TRBJ2-3 NA TRBV28 CASSLARPTDTQYF TGTGCCAGCAGTTTAGCCAGGCCTACAGATACGCAGTATTTT
few TRBJ1-4 NA TRBV28 CASSETGGIREKLFF TGTGCCAGCAGTGAAACGGGGGGGATACGGGAAAAACTGTTTTTT
NA TRBJ2-7 NA TRBV11-2 CASSFRETTSYEQYF TGTGCCAGCAGCTTCCGAGAGACGACCTCCTACGAGCAGTACTTC
NA TRBJ1-1 NA TRBV5-6 CASSLGREAFF TGTGCCAGCAGCTTGGGTAGGGAAGCTTTCTTT
NA TRBJ1-1 NA TRBV6-5 CASSYLPNTEAFF TGTGCCAGCAGTTATTTGCCGAACACTGAAGCTTTCTTT
NA TRBJ2-2 NA TRBV28 CASSFLPGELFF TGTGCCAGCAGTTTCCTACCCGGGGAGCTGTTTTTT
NA TRBJ1-2 NA TRBV28 CASSLAGPNYGYTF TGTGCCAGCAGTTTGGCAGGGCCCAACTATGGCTACACCTTC
NA TRBJ2-2 TRBD2 TRBV5-1 CASSLPLAGLDRELFF TGCGCCAGCAGCTTACCCCTAGCGGGTCTGGACCGGGAGCTGTTTTTT
once TRBJ1-2 NA TRBV10-3 CAISPGANYGYTF TGTGCCATCTCACCCGGGGCTAACTATGGCTACACCTTC
once TRBJ2-4 TRBD1 TRBV19 CATLNSGQGNIQYF TGTGCCACGTTAAACTCGGGACAGGGAAACATTCAGTACTTC
NA TRBJ1-6 TRBD1 TRBV30 CAWRPDRGANSPLHF TGTGCCTGGAGGCCTGACAGGGGCGCTAATTCACCCCTCCACTTT
NA TRBJ2-1 NA TRBV30 CAWETDSYNEQFF TGTGCCTGGGAGACGGACTCCTACAATGAGCAGTTCTTC
NA TRBJ2-3 NA TRBV21-1 CASSPRGPLPSTDTQYF TGTGCCAGCAGCCCGAGAGGTCCCCTCCCTAGCACAGATACGCAGTATTTT
NA TRBJ2-2 NA TRBV7-9 CASSLAVGPSPNTGELFF TGTGCCAGCAGCTTAGCGGTAGGGCCGTCCCCGAACACCGGGGAGCTGTTTTTT
NA TRBJ2-5 TRBD2 TRBV2 CASTSGRGVQTQYF TGTGCCAGCACTAGCGGGAGGGGGGTACAGACCCAGTACTTC
NA TRBJ1-5 NA TRBV4-1 CASSQEMAGDYQPQHF TGCGCCAGCAGCCAAGAAATGGCAGGGGACTATCAGCCCCAGCATTTT
NA TRBJ2-7 NA TRBV4-1 CASSRDSLYEQYF TGCGCCAGCAGCCGAGACTCCCTATACGAGCAGTACTTC
NA TRBJ1-4 NA TRBV27 CASSVQAATNEKLFF TGTGCCAGCAGTGTACAAGCTGCAACTAATGAAAAACTGTTTTTT
NA TRBJ2-2 NA TRBV5-4 CASSLGGPGELFF TGTGCCAGCAGCTTAGGAGGGCCCGGGGAGCTGTTTTTT
NA TRBJ2-2 TRBD2 TRBV5-4 CASSPSGRGTGELFF TGTGCCAGCAGCCCAAGCGGGAGAGGCACCGGGGAGCTGTTTTTT
NA TRBJ1-2 TRBD1 TRBV27 CASSGGTGYGYTF TGTGCCAGCTCCGGGGGGACAGGGTATGGCTACACCTTC
few TRBJ2-7 NA TRBV2 CASIPRGKAYEQYF TGTGCCAGCATCCCTAGGGGAAAGGCTTACGAGCAGTACTTC
NA TRBJ1-2 TRBD1 TRBV2 CASSGVQGAGGYTF TGTGCCAGCAGTGGAGTACAGGGGGCAGGGGGCTACACCTTC
NA TRBJ1-2 NA TRBV7-9 CASSLTPTGTNYGYTF TGTGCCAGCAGCTTAACCCCGACAGGAACTAACTATGGCTACACCTTC
NA TRBJ2-7 NA TRBV10-3 CAIKGTSSVNEQYF TGTGCCATCAAGGGGACGAGTTCGGTCAACGAGCAGTACTTC
NA TRBJ1-5 NA TRBV27 CASKRGGGNQPQHF TGTGCCAGCAAGCGGGGAGGGGGCAATCAGCCCCAGCATTTT
NA TRBJ2-1 NA TRBV7-3 CASSKGTSYYNEQFF TGTGCCAGCAGTAAGGGGACCTCCTACTACAATGAGCAGTTCTTC
NA TRBJ2-3 NA TRBV3-1/TRBV3-2 CASSQARGAGNTQYF TGTGCCAGCAGCCAAGCTCGCGGGGCAGGAAATACGCAGTATTTT
NA TRBJ2-7 TRBD2 TRBV28 CASSVTSGRVYEQYF TGTGCCAGCAGTGTTACTAGCGGGAGGGTCTACGAGCAGTACTTC
NA TRBJ2-7 NA TRBV30 CAWSVHRRYEQYF TGTGCCTGGAGTGTACACCGCCGCTACGAGCAGTACTTC
NA TRBJ2-7 TRBD2 TRBV5-1 CASSLVNSGNNEQYF TGCGCCAGCAGCTTGGTAAATAGCGGGAATAACGAGCAGTACTTC
NA TRBJ2-2 NA TRBV6-4 CASSAGELFF TGTGCCAGCAGTGCCGGGGAGCTGTTTTTT
NA TRBJ2-1 NA TRBV6-5 CASRGVYNEQFF TGTGCCAGCAGGGGGGTCTACAATGAGCAGTTCTTC
NA TRBJ1-5 NA TRBV10-2 CASRTPGANQPQHF TGCGCCAGCAGGACGCCGGGGGCCAATCAGCCCCAGCATTTT
NA TRBJ2-3 TRBD1 TRBV28 CAGRPNRGDTQYF TGTGCCGGCAGACCCAACAGGGGAGACACGCAGTATTTT
NA TRBJ1-3 NA TRBV28 CASSLFGGTGNTIYF TGTGCCAGCAGTTTGTTCGGGGGAACTGGAAACACCATATATTTT
NA TRBJ1-1 NA TRBV3-1/TRBV3-2 CASSQGGLGAFF TGTGCCAGCAGCCAAGGAGGGCTGGGGGCTTTCTTT